This T cell receptor beta chain was captured in a study of T cell responses to AZD1222 COVID-19 vaccine. Clones were read by immunoSEQ multiplex PCR, and TCRdb kept only the in-frame ones, dropping some. The table shows around 66,000 clones, with 79% occurring only once. Germline V gives CDR1 MNHEY, CDR2 SVGEGT. This CDR3 is built from 15 residues. Trimming removed 2 bases at V and 5 bases at J, with 12 bases between. The chain employs TRBV6-2 or TRBV6-3 and TRBJ2-2; D is perhaps TRBD2 (6 bases). The sequence came from an adult in good health. The sequenced sample was peripheral blood, obtained on day 0 of MenACWY control vaccination. The CDR3 protein is CASSYVGGGTGELFF. In DNA form, the CDR3 reads TGTGCCAGCAGTTACGTCGGTGGGGGGACCGGGGAGCTGTTTTTT.